This T cell receptor beta chain is from a study of blood T cell repertoires in COVID-19. Produced via immunoSEQ multiplex PCR; TCRdb's table is partial and in-frame only. Of about 200,000 clones in the sample, around four fifths were seen once. The sequenced material came from peripheral blood. The TCR was taken from a woman aged 45-59 years with acute or convalescent COVID-19.

CDR3: CASREGTGELFF. In DNA, the CDR3 is TGTGCCAGCAGGGAGGGAACCGGGGAGCTGTTTTTT. The chain carries TRBV28 and TRBJ2-2; D is perhaps TRBD2 (6 bases). Germline CDR1 MDHEN, CDR2 SYDVKM. Between the trimmed V and J ends, which lost 6 bases and 5 bases, there was a span of 7 bases. This CDR3 is 12 amino acids long.